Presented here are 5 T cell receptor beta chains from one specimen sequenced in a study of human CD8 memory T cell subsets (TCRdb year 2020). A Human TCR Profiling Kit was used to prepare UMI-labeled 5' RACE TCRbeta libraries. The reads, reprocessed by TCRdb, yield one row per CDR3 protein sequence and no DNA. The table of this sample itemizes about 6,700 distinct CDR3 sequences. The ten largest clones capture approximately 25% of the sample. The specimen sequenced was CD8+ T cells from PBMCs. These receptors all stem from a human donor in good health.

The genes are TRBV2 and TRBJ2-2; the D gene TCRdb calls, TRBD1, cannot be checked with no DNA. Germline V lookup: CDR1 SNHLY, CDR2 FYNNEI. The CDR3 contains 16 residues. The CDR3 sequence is CASTKPRQGGTGELFF.

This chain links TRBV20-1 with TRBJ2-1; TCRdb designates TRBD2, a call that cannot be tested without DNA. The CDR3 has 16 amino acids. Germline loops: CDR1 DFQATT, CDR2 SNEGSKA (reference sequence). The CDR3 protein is CSARDGGAGGYNEQFF.

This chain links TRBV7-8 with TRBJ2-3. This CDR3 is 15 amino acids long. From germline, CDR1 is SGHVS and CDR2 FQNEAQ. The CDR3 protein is CASSLGGTRSDTQYF.

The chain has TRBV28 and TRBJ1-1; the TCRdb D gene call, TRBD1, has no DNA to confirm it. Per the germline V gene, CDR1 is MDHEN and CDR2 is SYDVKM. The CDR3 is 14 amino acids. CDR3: CASSDRVRRTEAFF.

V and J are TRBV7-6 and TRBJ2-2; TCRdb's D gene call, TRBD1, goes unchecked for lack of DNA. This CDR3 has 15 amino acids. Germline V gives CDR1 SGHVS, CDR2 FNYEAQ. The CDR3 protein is CASSLVTGGTGELFF. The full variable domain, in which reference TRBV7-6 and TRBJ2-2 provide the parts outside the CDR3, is GAGVSQSPRYKVTKRGQDVALRCDPISGHVSLYWYRQALGQGPEFLTYFNYEAQQDKSGLPNDRFSAERPEGSISTLTIQRTEQRDSAMYRCASSLVTGGTGELFFGEGSRLTVL.